Here is one T cell receptor (beta chain) with its context. The record originates from a study of tumor-infiltrating lymphocytes in primary liver carcinoma. With V trimmed by 2 bases and J by 11 bases, 7 bases remained unmatched. The CDR3 sequence is 13 residues long. Germline V gene lookup returns CDR1 SGHRS and CDR2 YFSETQ. Priming with a constant-region primer yielded TCR beta cDNA from about 500 ng total RNA. Modified slightly, ARM-PCR produced TCR beta libraries over three nested multiplex PCR rounds. For approximately 11 cycles apiece, the opening two PCR rounds ran with TRBV1-TRBV30 forward primers and a C-beta reverse primer. Each CDR3 protein is one row after TCRdb ran MiXCR on the multiplex PCR reads. Of 150,000 to 200,000 distinct CDR3 sequences listed, about 82% are singletons. The source material, roughly 18-30 mg of unsorted bulk tissue, was used to co-extract RNA and DNA.

The sequenced material came from tumor tissue from primary liver carcinoma. The TCR originated in a man between 40 and 49 years old with primary liver carcinoma and hepatitis B virus infection. The V gene is TRBV5-1, the J gene TRBJ2-1; 7 nucleotides align to TRBD1. The CDR3 coding sequence is TGCGCCAGCAGCTTAACAGGGGTCGATAAGCAGTTCTTC. Its protein is CASSLTGVDKQFF.